Listed below are T cell receptor beta chains from one sample, sequenced in a study of long-term antiretroviral therapy in people with HIV. Using immunoSEQ multiplex PCR, the repertoire was profiled, and TCRdb retains in-frame clones only, with some absent. The table records around 21,000 clones, roughly 91% of them present only once. The specimen comprised unsorted PBMCs, sampled 2.3 years after starting antiretroviral therapy. The receptors were gathered from a man in his sixties with HIV. Each CDR3 is given with its conserved first and last residue. D genes are given only for firm matches. Clone size, where shown, is once, few, many, or a class for clones that have expanded.

-,-,TRBJ1-1,TRBV6-4,CASREGAEAFF,TGTGCCAGCAGGGAGGGGGCTGAAGCTTTCTTT
-,TRBD1,TRBJ1-2,TRBV18,CASQDRVGGYTF,TGTGCCAGTCAAGACAGGGTCGGCGGCTACACCTTC
-,-,TRBJ2-2,TRBV11-2,CASSLLRSGELFF,TGTGCCAGCAGCTTACTAAGGTCCGGGGAGCTGTTTTTT
-,-,TRBJ2-3,TRBV5-1,CASSSDSLGTDTQYF,TGCGCCAGCAGCAGCGATTCTCTAGGCACAGATACGCAGTATTTT
-,-,TRBJ2-2,TRBV6-6,CASSRDTPAGELFF,TGTGCCAGCAGTAGGGACACTCCGGCCGGGGAGCTGTTTTTT
-,-,TRBJ2-7,TRBV27,CASSLLAIGSYEQYF,TGTGCCAGCAGTCTATTGGCCATCGGGTCCTACGAGCAGTACTTC
-,-,TRBJ1-2,TRBV4-2,CASSQGNYGYTF,TGTGCCAGCAGCCAAGGTAACTATGGCTACACCTTC
-,TRBD1,TRBJ1-2,TRBV18,CASSPSRQGSSGNYGYTF,TGTGCCAGCTCACCGTCCAGACAGGGTTCCTCAGGAAACTATGGCTACACCTTC
-,TRBD2,TRBJ2-5,TRBV9,CASSVSGGAVETQYF,TGTGCCAGCAGCGTGAGCGGGGGGGCCGTAGAGACCCAGTACTTC
-,TRBD1,TRBJ1-1,TRBV6-6,CASSIRQGQNTEAFF,TGTGCCAGCAGCATCCGACAGGGACAGAACACTGAAGCTTTCTTT
-,TRBD2,TRBJ2-3,TRBV4-1,CASSQSGTSGDTQYF,TGCGCCAGCAGCCAATCCGGGACTAGCGGAGATACGCAGTATTTT
-,TRBD1,TRBJ1-2,TRBV6-6,CASSTSRGLGSGGYTF,TGTGCCAGCAGTACTTCCAGGGGGCTTGGTTCCGGGGGCTACACCTTC
-,TRBD1,TRBJ2-2,TRBV7-2,CASSLVGTANTGELFF,TGTGCCAGCAGCTTGGTCGGGACAGCAAACACCGGGGAGCTGTTTTTT
-,-,TRBJ2-7,TRBV7-9,CASSFQRDEQYF,TGTGCCAGCAGCTTCCAAAGGGACGAGCAGTACTTC
-,-,TRBJ2-7,TRBV6-6,CASSPDPQLEQYF,TGTGCCAGCAGTCCAGACCCCCAACTCGAGCAGTACTTC
-,TRBD2,TRBJ2-5,TRBV4-1,CASSQDRGTSGRQETQYF,TGCGCCAGCAGCCAAGATAGGGGTACTAGCGGGAGGCAAGAGACCCAGTACTTC
-,-,TRBJ1-2,TRBV19,CASSINPFGGYTF,TGTGCCAGTAGTATTAATCCCTTCGGTGGCTACACCTTC
-,-,TRBJ1-6,TRBV10-3,CAISDSGTYNSPLHF,TGTGCCATCAGTGACTCCGGAACTTATAATTCACCCCTCCACTTT
-,-,TRBJ2-7,TRBV2,CASRGQGPSYEQYF,TGTGCCAGCAGAGGGCAGGGTCCCTCCTACGAGCAGTACTTC
-,-,TRBJ2-2,TRBV7-6,CASSFVRHSNTGELFF,TGTGCCAGCAGCTTCGTAAGGCATTCGAACACCGGGGAGCTGTTTTTT
-,-,TRBJ2-1,TRBV4-3,CASSQAFSNEQFF,TGCGCCAGCAGCCAGGCATTCTCCAATGAGCAGTTCTTC
once,-,TRBJ2-2,TRBV19,CASSARTGFTGELFF,TGTGCCAGTAGTGCGCGGACGGGGTTCACCGGGGAGCTGTTTTTT
-,-,TRBJ2-7,TRBV27,CASSLSRGPPVEQYF,TGTGCCAGCAGTTTATCCAGGGGACCTCCCGTCGAGCAGTACTTC
-,TRBD1,TRBJ2-2,TRBV2,CASYRGDSHSTGELFF,TGTGCCAGCTATAGAGGGGACAGTCATTCTACCGGGGAGCTGTTTTTT
-,TRBD1,TRBJ1-2,TRBV6-1,CASWGDRFNYGYTF,TGTGCCAGCTGGGGGGACAGATTTAACTATGGCTACACCTTC
-,-,TRBJ1-1,TRBV6-1,CASSEWGGRSEAFF,TGTGCCAGCAGTGAATGGGGGGGCCGCTCCGAAGCTTTCTTT
-,-,TRBJ2-7,TRBV10-1,CASSEGRGSYEQYF,TGCGCCAGCAGTGAGGGAAGGGGCAGCTACGAGCAGTACTTC
-,TRBD1,TRBJ2-7,TRBV5-4,CASTGQGDYEQYF,TGTGCCAGCACGGGACAGGGGGATTACGAGCAGTACTTC
once,-,TRBJ2-3,TRBV2,CASGGSSTDTQYF,TGTGCCAGCGGCGGCAGCTCCACAGATACGCAGTATTTT
-,-,TRBJ2-2,TRBV18,CASSPRDGATGELFF,TGTGCCAGCTCACCGAGGGACGGAGCTACCGGGGAGCTGTTTTTT
-,-,TRBJ1-5,TRBV30,CAWSVGGNQPQHF,TGTGCCTGGAGTGTCGGGGGCAATCAGCCCCAGCATTTT
once,TRBD1,TRBJ1-4,TRBV5-1,CASSITGAPGEKLFF,TGCGCCAGCAGCATTACAGGGGCCCCGGGGGAAAAACTGTTTTTT
-,TRBD1,TRBJ2-3,TRBV5-1,CASSLLGQGADTQYF,TGCGCCAGCAGCTTACTCGGACAGGGCGCGGATACGCAGTATTTT
-,-,TRBJ2-7,TRBV6-5,CASSYSRASLGNEQYF,TGTGCCAGCAGTTACTCGAGGGCCTCTCTGGGGAACGAGCAGTACTTC
-,-,TRBJ2-3,TRBV27,CASSLGLSTDTQYF,TGTGCCAGCAGTTTAGGGCTGAGCACAGATACGCAGTATTTT
-,-,TRBJ1-2,TRBV2,CASSEARGFGGYTF,TGTGCCAGCAGTGAAGCGCGGGGTTTTGGTGGCTACACCTTC
-,-,TRBJ1-2,TRBV29-1,CSVEEGGYGYTF,TGCAGCGTTGAAGAGGGGGGCTATGGCTACACCTTC
-,-,TRBJ1-2,TRBV10-1,CASRGPDYGYTF,TGCGCCAGCAGGGGACCCGACTATGGCTACACCTTC
once,-,TRBJ2-7,TRBV19,CASSNREGSYEQYF,TGTGCCAGTAGTAACAGGGAGGGGTCCTACGAGCAGTACTTC
-,-,TRBJ2-5,TRBV19,CASSTQEETQYF,TGTGCCAGTAGTACCCAGGAAGAGACCCAGTACTTC
-,-,TRBJ2-1,TRBV29-1,CSVVGLEGYNEQFF,TGCAGCGTTGTTGGGCTAGAAGGGTACAATGAGCAGTTCTTC
-,TRBD2,TRBJ2-2,TRBV19,CASSRTSGVSNTGELFF,TGTGCCAGTAGTAGGACTAGCGGGGTATCGAACACCGGGGAGCTGTTTTTT
-,TRBD2,TRBJ2-3,TRBV29-1,CSASGSGTDTQYF,TGCAGCGCAAGCGGGAGTGGTACAGATACGCAGTATTTT
-,TRBD1,TRBJ1-6,TRBV6-5,CASGIRQGPSPLHF,TGTGCCAGCGGTATACGACAGGGACCTTCACCCCTCCACTTT
-,-,TRBJ1-5,TRBV19,CASSIVGKQAQPQHF,TGTGCCAGTAGTATAGTTGGGAAGCAGGCTCAGCCCCAGCATTTT
once,-,TRBJ2-7,TRBV7-2,CASSYLLEEQYF,TGTGCCAGCAGCTACCTTTTGGAAGAGCAGTACTTC
few,TRBD1,TRBJ1-6,TRBV5-8,CASSGDRTGTRYSPLHF,TGTGCCAGCAGCGGGGACCGGACAGGGACGCGATATTCACCCCTCCACTTT